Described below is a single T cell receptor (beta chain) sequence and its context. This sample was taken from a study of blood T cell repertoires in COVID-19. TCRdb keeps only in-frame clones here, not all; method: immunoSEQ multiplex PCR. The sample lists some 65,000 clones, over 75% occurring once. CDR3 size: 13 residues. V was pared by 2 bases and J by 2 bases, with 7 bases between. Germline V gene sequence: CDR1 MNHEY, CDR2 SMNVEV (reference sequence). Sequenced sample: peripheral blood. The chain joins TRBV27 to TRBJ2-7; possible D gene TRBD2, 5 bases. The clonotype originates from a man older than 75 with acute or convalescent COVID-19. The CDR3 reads CASSLEGTYEQYF. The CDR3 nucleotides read TGTGCCAGCAGTTTAGAGGGAACCTACGAGCAGTACTTC.